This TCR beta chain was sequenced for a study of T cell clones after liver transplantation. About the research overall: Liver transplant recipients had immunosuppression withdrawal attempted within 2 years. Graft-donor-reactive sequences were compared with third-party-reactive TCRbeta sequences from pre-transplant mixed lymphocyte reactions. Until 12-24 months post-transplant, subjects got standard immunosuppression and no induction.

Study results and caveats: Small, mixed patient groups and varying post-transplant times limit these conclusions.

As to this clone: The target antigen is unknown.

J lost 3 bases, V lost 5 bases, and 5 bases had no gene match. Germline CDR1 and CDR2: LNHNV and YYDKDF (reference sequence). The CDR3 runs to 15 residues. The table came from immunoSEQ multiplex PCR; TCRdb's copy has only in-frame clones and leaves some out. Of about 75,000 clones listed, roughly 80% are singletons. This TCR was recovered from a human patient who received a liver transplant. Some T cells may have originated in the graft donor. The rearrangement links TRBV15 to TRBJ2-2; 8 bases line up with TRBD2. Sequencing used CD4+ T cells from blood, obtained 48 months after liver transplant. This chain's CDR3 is CATSPAGRDTGELFF. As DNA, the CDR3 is TGTGCCACCAGCCCCGCCGGGAGGGACACCGGGGAGCTGTTTTTT.